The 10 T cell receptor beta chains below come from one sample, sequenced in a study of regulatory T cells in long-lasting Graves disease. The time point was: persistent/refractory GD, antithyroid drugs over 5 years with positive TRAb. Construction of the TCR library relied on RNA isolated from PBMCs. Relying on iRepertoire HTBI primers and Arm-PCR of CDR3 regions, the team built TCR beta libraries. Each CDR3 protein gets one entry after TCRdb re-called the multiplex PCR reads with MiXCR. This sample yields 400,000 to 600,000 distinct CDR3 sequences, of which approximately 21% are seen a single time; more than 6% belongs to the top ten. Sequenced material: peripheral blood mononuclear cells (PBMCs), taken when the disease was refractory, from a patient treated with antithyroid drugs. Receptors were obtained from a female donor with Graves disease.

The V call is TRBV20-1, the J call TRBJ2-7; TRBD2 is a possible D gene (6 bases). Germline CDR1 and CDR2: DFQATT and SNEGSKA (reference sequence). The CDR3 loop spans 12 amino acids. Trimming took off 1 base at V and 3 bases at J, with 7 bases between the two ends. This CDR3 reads CSARVSGYEQYF. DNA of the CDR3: TGCAGTGCTAGAGTTAGCGGCTACGAGCAGTACTTC.

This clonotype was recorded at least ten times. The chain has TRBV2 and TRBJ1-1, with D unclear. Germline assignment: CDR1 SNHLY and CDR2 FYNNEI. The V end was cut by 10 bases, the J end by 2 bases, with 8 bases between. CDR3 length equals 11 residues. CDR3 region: CAINTNTEAFF. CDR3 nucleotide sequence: TGTGCCATTAATACCAACACTGAAGCTTTCTTT. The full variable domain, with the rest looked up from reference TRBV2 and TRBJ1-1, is EPEVTQTPSHQVTQMGQEVILRCVPISNHLYFYWYRQILGQKVEFLVSFYNNEISEKSEIFDDQFSVERPDGSNFTLKIRSTKLEDSAMYFCAINTNTEAFFGQGTRLTVV.

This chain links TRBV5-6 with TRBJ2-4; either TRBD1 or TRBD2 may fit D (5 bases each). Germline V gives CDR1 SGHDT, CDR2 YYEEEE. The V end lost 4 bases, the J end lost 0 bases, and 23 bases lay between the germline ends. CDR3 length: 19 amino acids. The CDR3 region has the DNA TGTGCCAGCAGCCAAGAGTCGGGACGGAATTCGATAGCCAAAAACATTCAGTACTTC. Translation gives CASSQESGRNSIAKNIQYF.

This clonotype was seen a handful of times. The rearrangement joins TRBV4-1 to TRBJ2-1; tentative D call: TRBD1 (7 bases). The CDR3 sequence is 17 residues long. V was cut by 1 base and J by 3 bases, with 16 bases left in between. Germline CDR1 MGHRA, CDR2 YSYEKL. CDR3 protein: CASSQVRAGGGYNEQFF. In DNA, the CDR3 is TGCGCCAGCAGCCAAGTAAGGGCAGGGGGAGGCTACAATGAGCAGTTCTTC.

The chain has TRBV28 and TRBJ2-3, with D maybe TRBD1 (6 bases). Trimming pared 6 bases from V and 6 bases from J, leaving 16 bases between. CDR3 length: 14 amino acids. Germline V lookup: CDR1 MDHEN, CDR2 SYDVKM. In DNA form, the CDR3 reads TGTGCCAGCAGAATTGGGGGCAACAAGGATACGCAGTATTTT. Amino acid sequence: CASRIGGNKDTQYF.

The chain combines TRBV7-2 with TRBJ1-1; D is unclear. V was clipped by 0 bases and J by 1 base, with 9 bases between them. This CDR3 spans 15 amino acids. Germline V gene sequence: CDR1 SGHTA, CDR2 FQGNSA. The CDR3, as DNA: TGTGCCAGCAGCTTAGCGGTATGGCCGAACACTGAAGCTTTCTTT. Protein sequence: CASSLAVWPNTEAFF.

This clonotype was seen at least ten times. This CDR3 reads CASGLARVGQPSYEQYF. The CDR3 DNA is TGTGCTAGTGGTTTGGCCCGAGTGGGACAGCCCTCCTACGAGCAGTACTTC. This sequence joins TRBV12-5 and TRBJ2-7; TRBD1 matches 7 bases. The germline V gene encodes CDR1 LGHNT and CDR2 FRNRAP. The CDR3 has 17 residues. The V gene end was trimmed by 1 base and the J gene end by 0 bases; junction bases not matched to a gene: 9.

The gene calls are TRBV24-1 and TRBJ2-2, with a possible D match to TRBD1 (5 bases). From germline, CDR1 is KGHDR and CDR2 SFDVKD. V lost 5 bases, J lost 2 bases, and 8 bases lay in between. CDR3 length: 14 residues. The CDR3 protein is CATSGGRNTGELFF. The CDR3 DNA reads TGTGCCACCAGTGGGGGCCGAAACACCGGGGAGCTGTTTTTT.

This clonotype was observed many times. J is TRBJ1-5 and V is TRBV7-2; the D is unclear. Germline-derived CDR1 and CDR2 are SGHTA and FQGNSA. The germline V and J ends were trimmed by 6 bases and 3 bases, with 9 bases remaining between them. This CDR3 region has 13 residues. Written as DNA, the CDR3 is TGTGCCAGCAGTCGAACGATCAATCAGCCCCAGCATTTT. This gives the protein CASSRTINQPQHF.

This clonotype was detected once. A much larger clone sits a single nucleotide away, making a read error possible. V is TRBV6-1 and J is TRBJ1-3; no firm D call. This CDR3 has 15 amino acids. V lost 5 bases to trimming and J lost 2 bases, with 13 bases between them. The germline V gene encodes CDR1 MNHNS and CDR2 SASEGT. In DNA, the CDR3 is TGTGCCAGCAGTAAGGACGTTGCCCCTGGAAACACCATATATTTT. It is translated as CASSKDVAPGNTIYF.